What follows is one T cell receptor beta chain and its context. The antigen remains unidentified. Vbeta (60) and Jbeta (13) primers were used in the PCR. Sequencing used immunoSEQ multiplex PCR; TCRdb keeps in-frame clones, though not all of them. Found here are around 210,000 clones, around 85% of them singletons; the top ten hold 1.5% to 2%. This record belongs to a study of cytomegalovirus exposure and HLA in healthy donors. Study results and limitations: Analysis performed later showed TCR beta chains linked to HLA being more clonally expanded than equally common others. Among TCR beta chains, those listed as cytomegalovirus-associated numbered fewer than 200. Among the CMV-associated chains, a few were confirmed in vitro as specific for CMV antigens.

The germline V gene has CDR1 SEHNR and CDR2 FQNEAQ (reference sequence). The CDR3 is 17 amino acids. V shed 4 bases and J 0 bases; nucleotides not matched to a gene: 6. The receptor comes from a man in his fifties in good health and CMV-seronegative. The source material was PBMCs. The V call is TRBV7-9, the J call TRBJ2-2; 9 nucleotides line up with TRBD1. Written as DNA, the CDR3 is TGTGCCAGCAGCTCCACCGGGACAGGGTCGAACACCGGGGAGCTGTTTTTT. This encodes CASSSTGTGSNTGELFF.